These 3 T cell receptor beta chains share one sample of origin, sequenced in a study of blood T cell repertoires in COVID-19. The table came from immunoSEQ multiplex PCR; TCRdb's copy has only in-frame clones and leaves some out. The sample shows about 160,000 clones, roughly 84% of them seen only once. Sequenced material: PBMCs or T cells enriched from blood (not recorded which). These receptor sequences come from a man in his 60s who had recovered from COVID-19.

This clone was seen a handful of times. V and J are TRBV29-1 and TRBJ1-4; D is ambiguous. Trimming took off 0 bases at V and 10 bases at J, with 18 bases between the two ends. Germline V gene data show CDR1 as SQVTM and CDR2 as ANQGSEA. CDR3 length: 15 residues. This chain's CDR3 is CSVEDSSGRFGKLFF. The CDR3 DNA follows: TGCAGCGTTGAAGATAGCAGTGGCAGATTCGGAAAACTGTTTTTT.

V usage is TRBV29-1 and J usage is TRBJ2-3; unclear D gene. CDR3 length: 13 amino acids. The V and J ends lost 4 bases and 0 bases respectively, with 8 bases between them. From germline, CDR1 is SQVTM and CDR2 ANQGSEA. CDR3 region: CSVAPSSTDTQYF. The CDR3, as DNA: TGCAGCGTTGCTCCTTCTAGCACAGATACGCAGTATTTT.

The chain couples TRBV27 to TRBJ1-6; 8 nucleotides line up with TRBD1. Germline-derived CDR1 and CDR2 are MNHEY and SMNVEV (reference sequence). The CDR3 contains 15 residues. Trimming cost V 6 bases and J 3 bases; bases outside gene matches: 4. The DNA of the CDR3 is TGTGCCAGCAGAGGACAGGGAGGCTATAATTCACCCCTCCACTTT. Translating gives CASRGQGGYNSPLHF.